The TCR beta chain described here comes from a study of CXCR3-negative and CXCR3-positive naive CD8 T cells. Study-level background: Each library gave roughly 1.4 +/- 0.3 million of some 150 million TRB reads.

From germline, CDR1 is SGDLS and CDR2 YYNGEE. The CDR3 is made up of 13 amino acids. Whole-study findings and limits: CXCR3-positive naive cells carried more hydrophobic TRB CDR3s than CXCR3-negative ones.

The libraries of TRB cDNA were prepared using 5' RACE with UMI labels. TCRdb reanalyzed the 5' RACE reads and collapses them to one entry per CDR3 protein, without DNA. With about 150,000 distinct CDR3 sequences in the sample, the ten largest clones hold 0.4% to 0.5%. The sorting of each CD8+ T cell subset was done in triplicate, at 250,000 to 300,000 cells each. Naive cells were sorted as CD45RO-, CCR7+, CD27+ and CD95-. A remark on this clonotype: The antigen is undetermined.

The sequence was collected from a human donor in good health. Some clones in this sample may be carry-over from other donors' samples. The specimen was naive CXCR3+ CD8+ T cells from blood. Noted subset: CD45RO-CCR7+CD27+CD95- naive CD8+ T cells expressing CXCR3 (TNR3+). The V call is TRBV9, the J call TRBJ2-2; the D call of TRBD2 rests on TCRdb alone, since no DNA is present to check it. CDR3 protein: CASKAGNTGELFF.